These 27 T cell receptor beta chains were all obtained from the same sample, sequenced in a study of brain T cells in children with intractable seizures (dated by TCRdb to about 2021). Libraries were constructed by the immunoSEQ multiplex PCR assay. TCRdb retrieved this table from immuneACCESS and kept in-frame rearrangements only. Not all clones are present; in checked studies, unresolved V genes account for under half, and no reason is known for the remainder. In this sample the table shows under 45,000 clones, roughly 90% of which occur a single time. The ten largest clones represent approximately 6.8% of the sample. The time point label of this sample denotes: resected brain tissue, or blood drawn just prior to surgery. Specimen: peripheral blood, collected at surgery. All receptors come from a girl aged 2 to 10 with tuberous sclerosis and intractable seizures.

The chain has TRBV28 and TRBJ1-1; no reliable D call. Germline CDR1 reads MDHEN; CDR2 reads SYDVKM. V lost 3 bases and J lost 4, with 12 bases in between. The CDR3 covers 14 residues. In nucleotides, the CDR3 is TGTGCCAGCAGTTTGGGCAGAAAGGGCACTGAAGCTTTCTTT. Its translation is CASSLGRKGTEAFF.

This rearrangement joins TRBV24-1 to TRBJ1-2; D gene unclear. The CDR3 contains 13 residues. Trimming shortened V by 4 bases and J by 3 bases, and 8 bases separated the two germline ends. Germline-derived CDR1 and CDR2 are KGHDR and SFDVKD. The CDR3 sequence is CATSDAGYYGYTF. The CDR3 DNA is TGTGCCACCAGTGACGCGGGGTACTATGGCTACACCTTC.

The CDR3 is CASSSRTSGANNEQFF. CDR3 nucleotides: TGTGCCAGCAGTTCAAGAACTAGCGGGGCTAACAATGAGCAGTTCTTC. The chain has TRBV6-5 and TRBJ2-1, with 10 bases matching TRBD2. The V gene's germline CDR1 is MNHEY and CDR2 SVGAGI. V trimming: 4 bases; J trimming: 5 bases; junction bases outside the gene matches: 8. The length of the CDR3 is 16 residues.

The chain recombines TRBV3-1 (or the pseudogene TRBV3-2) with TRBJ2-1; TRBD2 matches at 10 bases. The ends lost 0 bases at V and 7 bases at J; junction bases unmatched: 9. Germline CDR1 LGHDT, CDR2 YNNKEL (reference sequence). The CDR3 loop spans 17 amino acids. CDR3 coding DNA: TGTGCCAGCAGCCAAGAGGGAAGCGGGGGGGCGTGGAATGAGCAGTTCTTC. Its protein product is CASSQEGSGGAWNEQFF.

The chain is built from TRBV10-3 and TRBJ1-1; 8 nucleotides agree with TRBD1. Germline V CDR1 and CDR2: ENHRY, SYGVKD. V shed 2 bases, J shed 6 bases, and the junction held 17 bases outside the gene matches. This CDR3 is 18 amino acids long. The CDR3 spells CAISEGYRTGSLLAEAFF. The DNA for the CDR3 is TGTGCCATCAGTGAGGGGTACAGGACAGGGAGTCTGCTAGCTGAAGCTTTCTTT.

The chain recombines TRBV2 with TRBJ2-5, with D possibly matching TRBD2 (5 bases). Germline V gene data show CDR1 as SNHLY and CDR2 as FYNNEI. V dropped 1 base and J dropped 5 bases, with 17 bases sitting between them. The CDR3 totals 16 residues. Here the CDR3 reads CASSEDGLAILETQYF. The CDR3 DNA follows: TGTGCCAGCAGTGAAGATGGTCTAGCCATATTGGAGACCCAGTACTTC.

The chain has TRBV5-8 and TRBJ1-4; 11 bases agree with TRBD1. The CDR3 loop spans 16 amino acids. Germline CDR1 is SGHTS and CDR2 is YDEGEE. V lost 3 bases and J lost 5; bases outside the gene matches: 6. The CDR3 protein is CASSSGTGGINEKLFF. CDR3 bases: TGTGCCAGCAGCTCCGGGACAGGGGGGATCAATGAAAAACTGTTTTTT.

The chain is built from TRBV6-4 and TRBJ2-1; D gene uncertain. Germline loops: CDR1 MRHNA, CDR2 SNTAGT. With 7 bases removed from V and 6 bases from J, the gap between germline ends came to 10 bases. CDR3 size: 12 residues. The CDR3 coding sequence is TGTGCCAGCAAGGGTACGGGCAATGAGCAGTTCTTC. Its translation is CASKGTGNEQFF.

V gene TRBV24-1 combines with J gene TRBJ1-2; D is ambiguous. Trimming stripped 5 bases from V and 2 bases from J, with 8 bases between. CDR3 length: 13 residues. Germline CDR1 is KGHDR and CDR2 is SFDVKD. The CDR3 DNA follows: TGTGCCACCAGTGTGGACCGAAACTATGGCTACACCTTC. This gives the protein CATSVDRNYGYTF.

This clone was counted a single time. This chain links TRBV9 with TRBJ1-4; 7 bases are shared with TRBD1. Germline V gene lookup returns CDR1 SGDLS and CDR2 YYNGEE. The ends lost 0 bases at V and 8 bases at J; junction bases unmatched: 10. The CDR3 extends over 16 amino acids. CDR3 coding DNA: TGTGCCAGCAGCGTAGGGACAGGCAGCGGGGGAGAAAAACTGTTTTTT. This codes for CASSVGTGSGGEKLFF.

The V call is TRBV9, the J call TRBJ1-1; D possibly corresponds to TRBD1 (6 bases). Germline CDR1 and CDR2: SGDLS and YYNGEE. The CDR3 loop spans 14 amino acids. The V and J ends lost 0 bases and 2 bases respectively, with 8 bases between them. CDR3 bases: TGTGCCAGCAGCGTAGGTGGGACAAACACTGAAGCTTTCTTT. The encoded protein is CASSVGGTNTEAFF. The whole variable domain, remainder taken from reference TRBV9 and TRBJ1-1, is DSGVTQTPKHLITATGQRVTLRCSPRSGDLSVYWYQQSLDQGLQFLIQYYNGEERAKGNILERFSAQQFPDLHSELNLSSLELGDSALYFCASSVGGTNTEAFFGQGTRLTVV.

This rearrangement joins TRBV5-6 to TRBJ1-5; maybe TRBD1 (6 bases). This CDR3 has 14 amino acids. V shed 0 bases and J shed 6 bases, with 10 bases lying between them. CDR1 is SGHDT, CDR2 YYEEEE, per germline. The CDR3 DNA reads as TGTGCCAGCAGCTTGGGACAGGTGGTTCAGCCCCAGCATTTT. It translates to CASSLGQVVQPQHF.

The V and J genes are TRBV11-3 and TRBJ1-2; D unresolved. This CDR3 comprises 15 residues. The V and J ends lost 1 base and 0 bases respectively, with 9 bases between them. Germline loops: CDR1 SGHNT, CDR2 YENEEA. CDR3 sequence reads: CASSLALRTNYGYTF. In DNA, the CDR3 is TGTGCCAGCAGCTTAGCTCTGAGGACTAACTATGGCTACACCTTC.

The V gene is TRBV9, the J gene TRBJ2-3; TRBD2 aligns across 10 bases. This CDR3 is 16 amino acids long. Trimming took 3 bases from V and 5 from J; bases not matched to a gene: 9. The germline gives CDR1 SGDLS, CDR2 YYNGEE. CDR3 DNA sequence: TGTGCCAGCAGCGAATCACCCGGGACTAGCGTAGATACGCAGTATTTT. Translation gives CASSESPGTSVDTQYF.

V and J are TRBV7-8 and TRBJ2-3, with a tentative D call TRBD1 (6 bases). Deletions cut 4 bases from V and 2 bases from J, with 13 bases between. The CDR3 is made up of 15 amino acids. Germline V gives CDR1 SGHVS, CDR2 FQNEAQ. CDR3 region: CASSSRDITTDTQYF. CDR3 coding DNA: TGTGCCAGCAGCTCCCGGGACATAACCACAGATACGCAGTATTTT.

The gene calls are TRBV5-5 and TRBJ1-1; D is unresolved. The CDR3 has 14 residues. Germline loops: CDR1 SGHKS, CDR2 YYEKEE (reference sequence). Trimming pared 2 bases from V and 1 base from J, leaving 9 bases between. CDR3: CASSLRRRNTEAFF. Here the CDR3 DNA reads TGTGCCAGCAGCTTACGACGGAGGAACACTGAAGCTTTCTTT.

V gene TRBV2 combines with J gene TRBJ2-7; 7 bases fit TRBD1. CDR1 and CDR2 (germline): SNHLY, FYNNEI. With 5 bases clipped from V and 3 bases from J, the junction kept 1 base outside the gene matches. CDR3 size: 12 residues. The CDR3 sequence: CASSRDSYEQYV. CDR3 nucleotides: TGTGCCAGCAGTAGGGACAGCTACGAGCAGTACGTC.

The CDR3 reads CASSQDRGNSPLHF. CDR3 nucleotide sequence: TGTGCCAGCAGCCAAGATCGAGGCAATTCACCCCTCCACTTT. The chain links TRBV3-1 (or the pseudogene TRBV3-2) to TRBJ1-6; D remains ambiguous. The CDR3 length is 14 residues. V lost 0 bases and J lost 7, with 7 bases in between. Per the germline V gene, CDR1 is LGHDT and CDR2 is YNNKEL (reference sequence).

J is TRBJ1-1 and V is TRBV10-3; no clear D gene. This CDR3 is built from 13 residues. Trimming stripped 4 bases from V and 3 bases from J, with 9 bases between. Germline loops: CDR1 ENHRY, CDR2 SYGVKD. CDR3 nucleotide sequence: TGTGCCATCAGTGGGCTTGTGGACACTGAAGCTTTCTTT. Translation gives CAISGLVDTEAFF.

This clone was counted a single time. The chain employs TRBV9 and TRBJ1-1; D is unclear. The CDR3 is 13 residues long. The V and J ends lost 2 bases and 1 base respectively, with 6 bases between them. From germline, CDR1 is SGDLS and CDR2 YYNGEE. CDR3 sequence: CASSVEPNTEAFF. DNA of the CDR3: TGTGCCAGCAGCGTTGAACCGAACACTGAAGCTTTCTTT.

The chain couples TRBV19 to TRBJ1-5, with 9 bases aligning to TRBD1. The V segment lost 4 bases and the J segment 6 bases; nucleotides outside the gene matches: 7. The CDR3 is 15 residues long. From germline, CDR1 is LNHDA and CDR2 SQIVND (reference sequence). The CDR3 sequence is CASSREQGAPQPQHF. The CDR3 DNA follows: TGTGCCAGTAGTAGAGAACAGGGGGCGCCTCAGCCCCAGCATTTT.

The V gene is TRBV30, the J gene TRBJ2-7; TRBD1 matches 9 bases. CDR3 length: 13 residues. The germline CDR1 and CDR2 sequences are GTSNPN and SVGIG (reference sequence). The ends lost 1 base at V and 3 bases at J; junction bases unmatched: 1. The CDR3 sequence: CAWSGGQGYEQYF. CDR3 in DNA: TGTGCCTGGAGTGGGGGACAGGGCTACGAGCAGTACTTC.

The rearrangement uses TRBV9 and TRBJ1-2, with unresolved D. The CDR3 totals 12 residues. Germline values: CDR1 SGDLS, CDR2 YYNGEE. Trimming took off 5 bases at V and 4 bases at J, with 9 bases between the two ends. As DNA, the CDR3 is TGTGCCAGCAGTTACGGTGGCTATGGCTACACCTTC. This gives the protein CASSYGGYGYTF.

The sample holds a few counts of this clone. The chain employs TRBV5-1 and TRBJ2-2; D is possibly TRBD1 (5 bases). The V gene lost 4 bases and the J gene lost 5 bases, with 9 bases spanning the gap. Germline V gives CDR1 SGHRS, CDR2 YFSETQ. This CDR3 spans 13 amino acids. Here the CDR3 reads CASSLQATGELFF. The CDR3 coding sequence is TGCGCCAGCAGCCTACAGGCTACCGGGGAGCTGTTTTTT.

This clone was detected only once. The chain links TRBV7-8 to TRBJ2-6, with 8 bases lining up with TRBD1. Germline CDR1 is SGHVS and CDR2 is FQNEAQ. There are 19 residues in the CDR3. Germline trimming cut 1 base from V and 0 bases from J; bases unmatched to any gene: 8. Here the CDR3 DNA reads TGTGCCAGCAGCTTAGTTTGGCAGGGGGCGTTCTCTGGGGCCAACGTCCTGACTTTC. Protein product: CASSLVWQGAFSGANVLTF.

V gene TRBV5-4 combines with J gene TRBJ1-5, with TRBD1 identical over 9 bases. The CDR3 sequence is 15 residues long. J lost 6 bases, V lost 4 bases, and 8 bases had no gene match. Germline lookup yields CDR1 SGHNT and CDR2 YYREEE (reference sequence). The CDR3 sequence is CASSIDRGGRQPQHF. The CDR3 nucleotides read TGTGCCAGCAGCATAGACAGGGGGGGACGTCAGCCCCAGCATTTT.

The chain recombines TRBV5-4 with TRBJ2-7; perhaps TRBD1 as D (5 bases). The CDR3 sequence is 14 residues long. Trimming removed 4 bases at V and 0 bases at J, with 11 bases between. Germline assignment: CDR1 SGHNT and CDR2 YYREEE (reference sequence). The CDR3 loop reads CASSEQGTSYEQYF. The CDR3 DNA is TGTGCCAGCAGCGAGCAGGGTACCTCCTACGAGCAGTACTTC.